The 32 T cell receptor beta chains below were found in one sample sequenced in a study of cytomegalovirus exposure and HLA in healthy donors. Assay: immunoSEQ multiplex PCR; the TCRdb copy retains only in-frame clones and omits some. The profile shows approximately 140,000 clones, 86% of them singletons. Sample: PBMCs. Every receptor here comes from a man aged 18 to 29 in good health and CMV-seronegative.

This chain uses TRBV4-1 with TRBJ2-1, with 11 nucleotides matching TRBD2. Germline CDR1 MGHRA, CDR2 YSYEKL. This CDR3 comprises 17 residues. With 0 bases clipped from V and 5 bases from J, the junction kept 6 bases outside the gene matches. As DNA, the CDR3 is TGCGCCAGCAGCCAAGAGCTAGCGGGGGGAGGGAACAATGAGCAGTTCTTC. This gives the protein CASSQELAGGGNNEQFF.

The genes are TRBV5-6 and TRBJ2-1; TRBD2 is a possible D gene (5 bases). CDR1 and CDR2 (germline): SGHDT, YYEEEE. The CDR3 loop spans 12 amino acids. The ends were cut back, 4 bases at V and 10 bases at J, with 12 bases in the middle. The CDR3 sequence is CASSPGSTEQFF. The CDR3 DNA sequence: TGTGCCAGCAGCCCGGGGTCCACAGAGCAGTTCTTC.

CDR3 sequence (DNA): TGCGCCAGCAGCTTTCTGAACACCATATATTTT. Its protein is CASSFLNTIYF. J is TRBJ1-3 and V is TRBV5-1; D is ambiguous. This CDR3 is built from 11 residues. Germline-derived CDR1 and CDR2 are SGHRS and YFSETQ. V lost 2 bases to trimming and J lost 7 bases, with 4 bases between them.

CDR3 DNA sequence: TGTGCCAGCAGCTTAGCGAGGGACTACTACAGATTGCCAGATACGCAGTATTTT. Translation gives CASSLARDYYRLPDTQYF. This chain connects TRBV7-9 to TRBJ2-3, with 7 bases aligning to TRBD2. The CDR3 covers 18 residues. Looked up from germline, CDR1 is SEHNR and CDR2 is FQNEAQ (reference sequence). The trim removed 0 bases at V and 4 bases at J, leaving 13 bases unmatched.

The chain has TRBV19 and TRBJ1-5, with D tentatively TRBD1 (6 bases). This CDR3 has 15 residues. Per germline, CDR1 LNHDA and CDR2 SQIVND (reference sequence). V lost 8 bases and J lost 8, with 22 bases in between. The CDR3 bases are TGTGCCAGTCGTTGGAGAGACAGGAGTGAGGAGCCCCAGCATTTT. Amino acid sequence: CASRWRDRSEEPQHF.

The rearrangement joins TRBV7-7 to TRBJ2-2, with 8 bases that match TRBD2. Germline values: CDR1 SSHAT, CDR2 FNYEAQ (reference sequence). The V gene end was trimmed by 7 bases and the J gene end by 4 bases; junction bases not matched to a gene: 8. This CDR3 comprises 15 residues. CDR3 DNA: TGTGCCAGCACCAAACGGACTAGCCCCACCGGGGAGCTGTTTTTT. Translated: CASTKRTSPTGELFF.

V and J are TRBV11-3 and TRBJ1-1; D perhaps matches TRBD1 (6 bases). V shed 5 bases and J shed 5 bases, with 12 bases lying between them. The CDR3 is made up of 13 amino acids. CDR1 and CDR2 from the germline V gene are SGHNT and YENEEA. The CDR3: CASSAQGGTEAFF. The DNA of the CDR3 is TGTGCCAGCAGCGCTCAAGGGGGAACTGAAGCTTTCTTT.

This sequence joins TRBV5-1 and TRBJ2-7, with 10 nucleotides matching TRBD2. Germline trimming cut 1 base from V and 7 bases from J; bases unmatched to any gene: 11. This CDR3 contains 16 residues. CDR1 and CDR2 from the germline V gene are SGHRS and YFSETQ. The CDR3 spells CASSLRRSGGTWEQYF. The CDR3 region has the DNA TGCGCCAGCAGCTTGAGACGTAGCGGGGGGACTTGGGAGCAGTACTTC.

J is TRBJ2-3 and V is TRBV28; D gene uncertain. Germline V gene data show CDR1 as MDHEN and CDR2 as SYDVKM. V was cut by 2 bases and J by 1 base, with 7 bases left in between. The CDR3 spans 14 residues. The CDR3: CASSLLLGTDTQYF. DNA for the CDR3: TGTGCCAGCAGTTTACTATTAGGCACAGATACGCAGTATTTT.

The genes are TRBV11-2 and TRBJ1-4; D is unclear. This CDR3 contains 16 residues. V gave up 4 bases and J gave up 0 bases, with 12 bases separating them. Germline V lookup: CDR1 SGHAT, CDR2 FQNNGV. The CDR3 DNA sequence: TGTGCCAGCAGCTCGATTTTCGGAGCAACTAATGAAAAACTGTTTTTT. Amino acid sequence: CASSSIFGATNEKLFF.

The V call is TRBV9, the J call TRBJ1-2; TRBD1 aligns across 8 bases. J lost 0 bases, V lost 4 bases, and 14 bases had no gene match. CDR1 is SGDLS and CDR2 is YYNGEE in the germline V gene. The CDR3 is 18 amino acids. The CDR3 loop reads CASSHKTTGESANYGYTF. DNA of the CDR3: TGTGCCAGCAGCCATAAAACGACAGGGGAATCAGCTAACTATGGCTACACCTTC.

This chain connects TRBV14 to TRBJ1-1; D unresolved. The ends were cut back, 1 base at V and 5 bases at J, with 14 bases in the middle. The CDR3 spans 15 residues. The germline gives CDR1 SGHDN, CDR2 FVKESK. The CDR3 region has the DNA TGTGCCAGCAGCCAAGTTGTGGGGAGGCGTACTGAAGCTTTCTTT. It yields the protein CASSQVVGRRTEAFF.

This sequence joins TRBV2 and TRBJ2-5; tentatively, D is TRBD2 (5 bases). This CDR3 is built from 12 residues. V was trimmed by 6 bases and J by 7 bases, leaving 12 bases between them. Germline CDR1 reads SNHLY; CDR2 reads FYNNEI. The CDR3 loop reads CASRGPGWTQYF. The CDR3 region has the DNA TGTGCCAGCAGAGGGCCGGGGTGGACCCAGTACTTC.

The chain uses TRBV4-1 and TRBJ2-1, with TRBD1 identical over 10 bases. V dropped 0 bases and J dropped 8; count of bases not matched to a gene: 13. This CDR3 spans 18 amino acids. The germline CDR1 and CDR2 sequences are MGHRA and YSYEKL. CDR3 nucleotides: TGCGCCAGCAGCCAAGATCCTCCGGGACAGGGGATAAGGGATGAGCAGTTCTTC. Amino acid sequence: CASSQDPPGQGIRDEQFF.

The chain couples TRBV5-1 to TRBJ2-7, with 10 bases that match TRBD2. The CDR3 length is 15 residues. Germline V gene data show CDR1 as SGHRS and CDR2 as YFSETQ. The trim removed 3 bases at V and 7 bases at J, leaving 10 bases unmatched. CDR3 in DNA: TGCGCCAGCAGCTCGGACAGCGGGGGGGCTGGAGAGCAGTACTTC. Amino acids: CASSSDSGGAGEQYF.

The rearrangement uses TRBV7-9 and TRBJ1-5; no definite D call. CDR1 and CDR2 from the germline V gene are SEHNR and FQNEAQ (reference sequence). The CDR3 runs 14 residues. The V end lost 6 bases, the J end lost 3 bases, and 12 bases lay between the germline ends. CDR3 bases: TGTGCCAGCAGTTATAACACCATCAATCAGCCCCAGCATTTT. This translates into CASSYNTINQPQHF.

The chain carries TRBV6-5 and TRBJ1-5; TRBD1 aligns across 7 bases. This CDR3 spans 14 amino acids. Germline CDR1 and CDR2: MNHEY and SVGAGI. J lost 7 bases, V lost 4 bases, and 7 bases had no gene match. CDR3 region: CASSLGTGAQPQHF. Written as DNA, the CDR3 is TGTGCCAGCAGTTTGGGAACAGGGGCCCAGCCCCAGCATTTT.

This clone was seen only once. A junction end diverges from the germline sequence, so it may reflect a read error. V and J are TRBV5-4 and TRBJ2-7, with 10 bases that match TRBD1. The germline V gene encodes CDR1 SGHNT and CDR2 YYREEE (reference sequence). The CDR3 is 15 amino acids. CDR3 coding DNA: TGCGCCAGCAGCTACCGGGACAGGGGAGATTACGAGCAGTACTTC. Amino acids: CASSYRDRGDYEQYF.

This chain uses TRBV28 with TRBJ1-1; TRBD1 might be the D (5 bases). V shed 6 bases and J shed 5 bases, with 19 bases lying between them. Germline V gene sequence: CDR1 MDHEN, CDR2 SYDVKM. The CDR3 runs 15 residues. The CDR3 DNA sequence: TGTGCCAGCAGAATATCAGCAGGGTCCGGAACTGAAGCTTTCTTT. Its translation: CASRISAGSGTEAFF. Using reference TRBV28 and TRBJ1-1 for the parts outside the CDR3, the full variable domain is DVKVTQSSRYLVKRTGEKVFLECVQDMDHENMFWYRQDPGLGLRLIYFSYDVKMKEKGDIPEGYSVSREKKERFSLILESASTNQTSMYLCASRISAGSGTEAFFGQGTRLTVV.

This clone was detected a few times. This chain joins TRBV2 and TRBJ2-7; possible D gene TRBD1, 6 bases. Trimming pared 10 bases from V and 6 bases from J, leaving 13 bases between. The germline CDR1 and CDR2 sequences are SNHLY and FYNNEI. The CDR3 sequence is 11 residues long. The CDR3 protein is CAISQGSEQYF. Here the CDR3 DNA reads TGTGCCATCTCACAGGGCAGCGAGCAGTACTTC.

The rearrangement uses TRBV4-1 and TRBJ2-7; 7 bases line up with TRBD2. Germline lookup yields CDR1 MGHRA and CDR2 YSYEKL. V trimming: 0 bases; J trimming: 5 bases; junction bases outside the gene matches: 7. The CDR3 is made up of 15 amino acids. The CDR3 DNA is TGCGCCAGCAGCCAAGATCCGCGGGGGTTAAACGAGCAGTACTTC. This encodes CASSQDPRGLNEQYF.

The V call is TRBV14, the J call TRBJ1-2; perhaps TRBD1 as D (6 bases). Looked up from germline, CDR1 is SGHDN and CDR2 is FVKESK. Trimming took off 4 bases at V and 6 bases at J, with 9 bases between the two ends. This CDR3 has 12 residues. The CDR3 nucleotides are TGTGCCAGCAGCCCTAGACAGGATGGCTACACCTTC. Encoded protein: CASSPRQDGYTF.

This CDR3 is CASSRLNRGPEALSYEQYF. Written as DNA, the CDR3 is TGTGCCAGCAGCCGTCTTAATCGGGGTCCCGAGGCCCTGTCCTACGAGCAGTACTTC. This rearrangement joins TRBV5-6 to TRBJ2-7, with D possibly being TRBD2 (5 bases). Trimming removed 4 bases at V and 1 base at J, with 27 bases between. CDR1 and CDR2 from the germline V gene are SGHDT and YYEEEE. This CDR3 is built from 19 residues.

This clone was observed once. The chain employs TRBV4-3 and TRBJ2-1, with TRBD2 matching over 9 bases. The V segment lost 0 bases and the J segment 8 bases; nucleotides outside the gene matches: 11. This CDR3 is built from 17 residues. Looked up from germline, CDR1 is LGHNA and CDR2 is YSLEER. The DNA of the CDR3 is TGCGCCAGCAGCCAAGATAATTTCCCTAGCGGGGTGGATGAGCAGTTCTTC. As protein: CASSQDNFPSGVDEQFF.

The CDR3 is CASSFGTTYNEQFF. CDR3 nucleotides: TGTGCCAGCAGTTTCGGGACTACGTACAATGAGCAGTTCTTC. This sequence joins TRBV27 and TRBJ2-1; 7 bases agree with TRBD2. Germline-derived CDR1 and CDR2 are MNHEY and SMNVEV (reference sequence). This CDR3 has 14 amino acids. After removal of 3 bases from V and 4 bases from J, the junction contained 3 bases not matched to a gene.

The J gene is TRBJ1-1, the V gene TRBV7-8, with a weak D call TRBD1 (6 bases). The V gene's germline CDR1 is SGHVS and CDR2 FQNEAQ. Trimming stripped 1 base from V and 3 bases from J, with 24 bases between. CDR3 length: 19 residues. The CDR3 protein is CASSLERQVIFGRDTEAFF. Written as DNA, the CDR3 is TGTGCCAGCAGCTTAGAAAGACAGGTGATCTTCGGGCGGGACACTGAAGCTTTCTTT.

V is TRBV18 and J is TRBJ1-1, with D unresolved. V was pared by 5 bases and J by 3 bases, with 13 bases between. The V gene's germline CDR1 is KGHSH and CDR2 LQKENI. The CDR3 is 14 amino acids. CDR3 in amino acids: CASSIAARDTEAFF. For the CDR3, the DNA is TGTGCCAGCTCAATTGCGGCGAGGGACACTGAAGCTTTCTTT.

The CDR3 protein is CASTLGGWTDTQYF. Here the CDR3 DNA reads TGCGCCAGCACTCTGGGGGGGTGGACAGATACGCAGTATTTT. The J gene is TRBJ2-3, the V gene TRBV5-1, with 7 bases lining up with TRBD2. Germline values: CDR1 SGHRS, CDR2 YFSETQ. The CDR3 is made up of 14 amino acids. V shed 6 bases and J 3 bases; nucleotides not matched to a gene: 7. Based on the CDR3 plus reference TRBV5-1 and TRBJ2-3, the full variable domain is KAGVTQTPRYLIKTRGQQVTLSCSPISGHRSVSWYQQTPGQGLQFLFEYFSETQRNKGNFPGRFSGRQFSNSRSEMNVSTLELGDSALYLCASTLGGWTDTQYFGPGTRLTVL.

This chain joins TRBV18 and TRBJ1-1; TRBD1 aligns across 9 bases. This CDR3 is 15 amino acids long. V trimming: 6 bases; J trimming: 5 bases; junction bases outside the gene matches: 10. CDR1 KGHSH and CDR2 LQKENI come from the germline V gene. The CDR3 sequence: CASSPSRTGVTEAFF. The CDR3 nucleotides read TGTGCCAGCTCGCCTTCTAGGACAGGGGTGACTGAAGCTTTCTTT.

CDR3 amino acids: CASSLPGTGNTIYF. The CDR3 DNA follows: TGCGCCAGCAGCTTGCCAGGGACTGGAAACACCATATATTTT. The V call is TRBV5-1, the J call TRBJ1-3; TRBD1 is a possible D gene (5 bases). The V end lost 1 base, the J end lost 2 bases, and 7 bases lay between the germline ends. This CDR3 has 14 residues. Germline CDR1 is SGHRS and CDR2 is YFSETQ.

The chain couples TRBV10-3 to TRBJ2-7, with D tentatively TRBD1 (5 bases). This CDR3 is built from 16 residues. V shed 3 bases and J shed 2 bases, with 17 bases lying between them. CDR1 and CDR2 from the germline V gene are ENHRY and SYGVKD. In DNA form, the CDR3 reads TGTGCCATCAGTGAAGTCTTATGGCAGGGCGCCTACGAGCAGTACTTC. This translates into CAISEVLWQGAYEQYF.

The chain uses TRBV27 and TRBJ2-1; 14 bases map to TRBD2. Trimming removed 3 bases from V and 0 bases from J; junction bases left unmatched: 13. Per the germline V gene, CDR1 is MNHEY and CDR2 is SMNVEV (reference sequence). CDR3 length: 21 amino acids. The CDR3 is CASSFIAPTSGRAGSYNEQFF. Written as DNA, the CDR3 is TGTGCCAGCAGTTTTATAGCTCCGACTAGCGGGAGGGCCGGCTCCTACAATGAGCAGTTCTTC.